This T cell receptor beta chain originates from a study of T-cell reconstitution after alpha-beta-depleted transplantation in children. This clonotype was detected only a few times. Its antigen is unidentified. Unique molecular identifiers were incorporated into the prepared TCRbeta library. TCRdb passed the PCR reads through MiXCR, listing each CDR3 protein once. The table shows about 980,000 distinct CDR3 sequences, with around 30% occurring only once. Germline V gives CDR1 SEHNR, CDR2 FQNEAQ (reference sequence). V was cut by 2 bases and J by 6 bases, with 10 bases left in between. The CDR3 totals 13 residues. Findings of the study overall: T-cell counts and diversity were attributed mostly to newly produced T cells one year after transplant. Expanded graft clones numbering several hundred reportedly gave rise to alpha-beta T cells about two months after transplant.

The source of this sequence is a boy under three years old who had a stem cell transplant for SCID, so the T cells may come from the graft donor. The rearrangement joins TRBV7-9 to TRBJ1-2; no definite D call. The material sequenced was PBMCs, mostly from graft donor cells, taken 360 days after TCRalphabeta/CD19-depleted stem cell transplant. The CDR3 spells CASSLLGGDGYTF. Here the CDR3 DNA reads TGTGCCAGCAGCTTACTCGGCGGGGATGGCTACACCTTC.